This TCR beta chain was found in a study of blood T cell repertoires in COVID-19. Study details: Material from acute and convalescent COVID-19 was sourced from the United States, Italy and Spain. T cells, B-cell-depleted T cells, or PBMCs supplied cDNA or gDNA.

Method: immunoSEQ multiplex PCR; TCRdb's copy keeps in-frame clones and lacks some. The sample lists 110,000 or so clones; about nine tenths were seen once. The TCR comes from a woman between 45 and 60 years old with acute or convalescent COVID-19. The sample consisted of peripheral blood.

For the CDR3, the DNA is TGTGCCACCAGTGCTACAGGGAACACCGGGGAGCTGTTTTTT. Its protein product is CATSATGNTGELFF. The chain combines TRBV24-1 with TRBJ2-2, with a possible D match to TRBD1 (5 bases). The V end was cut by 5 bases, the J end by 1 base, with 7 bases between. The CDR3 contains 14 residues. Germline CDR1 KGHDR, CDR2 SFDVKD.